Each of the 28 T cell receptor beta chains below was sequenced from the same sample in a study of control samples from healthy donors and cancer patients. Clones were read by immunoSEQ multiplex PCR, and TCRdb kept only the in-frame ones, dropping some. The sample contains roughly 130,000 clones, about 92% of which appear only once. Material: PBMCs. Source of these receptors: a man aged 50 to 60 with head and neck cancer.

This clone is a singleton in its sample. The chain links TRBV6-1 to TRBJ2-7; a weak D match, TRBD2 (6 bases). This CDR3 has 15 residues. The V gene's germline CDR1 is MNHNS and CDR2 SASEGT. Trimming removed 1 base at V and 4 bases at J, with 14 bases between. The CDR3 DNA reads TGTGCCAGCAGTGAAGTAGGACTACCTGCGTACGAGCAGTACTTC. Protein product: CASSEVGLPAYEQYF.

In the case of this clone: A read error may produce the germline difference seen at one junction end. The chain couples TRBV6-5 to TRBJ1-6, with 7 nucleotides matching TRBD1. CDR3 length: 15 amino acids. From germline, CDR1 is MNHEY and CDR2 SVGAGI. CDR3: CASNYRGPSNSPLHF. Written as DNA, the CDR3 is TGTGCCAGCAATTACAGGGGTCCGTCTAATTCACCCCTCCACTTT.

The chain links TRBV3-1 (or the pseudogene TRBV3-2) to TRBJ2-7; 7 nucleotides match TRBD1. Germline assignment: CDR1 LGHDT and CDR2 YNNKEL (reference sequence). The CDR3 sequence is 14 residues long. V shed 5 bases, J shed 5 bases, and the junction held 9 bases outside the gene matches. CDR3 loop: CASSLTTGIDEQYF. The CDR3 nucleotides read TGTGCCAGCAGCTTAACGACAGGGATCGACGAGCAGTACTTC.

V usage is TRBV5-7 and J usage is TRBJ1-5, with D possibly TRBD1 on 6 matching bases. TRBV5-7 is an open reading frame whose function is uncertain. V gave up 3 bases and J gave up 5 bases, with 15 bases separating them. The CDR3 contains 15 residues. CDR3 sequence reads: CASSSEQGGDQPQHF. As DNA, the CDR3 is TGTGCCAGCAGCTCTGAACAGGGCGGAGATCAGCCCCAGCATTTT.

The chain recombines TRBV4-1 with TRBJ1-3; no definite D call. This CDR3 contains 16 residues. In germline, CDR1 is MGHRA, CDR2 YSYEKL. The V end lost 1 base, the J end lost 0 bases, and 10 bases lay between the germline ends. In nucleotides, the CDR3 is TGCGCCAGCAGCCAAGTTATTCCCGACTCTGGAAACACCATATATTTT. Protein: CASSQVIPDSGNTIYF.

The CDR3 DNA reads as TGTGCCATCAGTGCAGCACTAAAAGAGACCCAGTACTTC. The encoded protein is CAISAALKETQYF. The chain carries TRBV10-3 and TRBJ2-5; D is unclear. There are 13 residues in the CDR3. Trimming removed 4 bases from V and 3 bases from J, with 9 bases in between. CDR1 is ENHRY, CDR2 SYGVKD, per germline.

V usage is TRBV7-3 and J usage is TRBJ2-2, with D possibly being TRBD1 or TRBD2 (6 bases each). This CDR3 comprises 19 residues. The V and J ends lost 4 bases and 4 bases respectively, with 25 bases between them. Germline CDR1 SGHTA, CDR2 FQGTGA. CDR3 sequence reads: CASSSRQSTLGGGTGELFF. The CDR3 DNA reads TGTGCCAGCAGCTCCCGCCAGAGCACTCTCGGAGGGGGCACCGGGGAGCTGTTTTTT.

This clone was detected once. CDR3 in DNA: TGTGCCAGTAGTATAGAGGACAGAGTCTACGAGCAGTACTTC. It codes for CASSIEDRVYEQYF. The chain combines TRBV19 with TRBJ2-7; possibly TRBD1 for D (6 bases). V was pared by 0 bases and J by 3 bases, with 9 bases between. Germline-derived CDR1 and CDR2 are LNHDA and SQIVND (reference sequence). This CDR3 is 14 amino acids long.

As to this clone: Relative to the germline gene, one junction end is altered; a read error may explain this. The CDR3 region is CASSQWWYNSPPHF. The CDR3 bases are TGCGCCAGCAGCCAGTGGTGGTATAATTCACCCCCCCACTTT. The genes are TRBV4-3 and TRBJ1-6; D remains ambiguous. Per germline, CDR1 LGHNA and CDR2 YSLEER. The CDR3 runs 14 residues.

The chain couples TRBV28 to TRBJ2-7; no clear D. This CDR3 contains 13 residues. The ends were cut back, 2 bases at V and 2 bases at J, with 7 bases in the middle. The germline V gene has CDR1 MDHEN and CDR2 SYDVKM. This CDR3 reads CASSLRIAYEQYF. CDR3 in DNA: TGTGCCAGCAGTTTAAGAATCGCCTACGAGCAGTACTTC.

The genes are TRBV7-6 and TRBJ2-2; D possibly corresponds to TRBD2 (5 bases). In germline, CDR1 is SGHVS, CDR2 FNYEAQ. This CDR3 spans 13 amino acids. V was cut by 8 bases and J by 7 bases, with 14 bases left in between. The chain's CDR3 is CASRNGVGGELFF. The CDR3 DNA reads TGTGCCAGCCGGAACGGGGTCGGCGGGGAGCTGTTTTTT.

The chain couples TRBV5-6 to TRBJ1-2; tentative D call: TRBD1 (6 bases). Germline V lookup: CDR1 SGHDT, CDR2 YYEEEE. The V and J ends lost 2 bases and 5 bases respectively, with 13 bases between them. The CDR3 length is 14 residues. The CDR3 reads CASSLNRVGYGYTF. The CDR3 DNA reads as TGTGCCAGCAGCTTAAACAGGGTGGGGTATGGCTACACCTTC.

The chain uses TRBV5-6 and TRBJ2-5; 9 bases agree with TRBD2. This CDR3 is built from 16 residues. V shed 0 bases and J 2 bases; nucleotides not matched to a gene: 5. Germline-derived CDR1 and CDR2 are SGHDT and YYEEEE. CDR3 bases: TGTGCCAGCAGCTTGGGTCTAGCGGGGCCACAAGAGACCCAGTACTTC. This sequence encodes CASSLGLAGPQETQYF.

The J gene is TRBJ2-4, the V gene TRBV15; 7 bases line up with TRBD2. The CDR3 is made up of 16 amino acids. Trimming removed 2 bases from V and 3 bases from J; junction bases left unmatched: 7. From germline, CDR1 is LNHNV and CDR2 YYDKDF (reference sequence). CDR3 bases: TGTGCCACCAGCAGACCGGGGAGGGCAGACAAAAACATTCAGTACTTC. The encoded protein is CATSRPGRADKNIQYF.

CDR3 DNA: TGCGCCACCGCCCAGGAGGCAGAGAATTCACCCCTCCACTTT. This gives the protein CATAQEAENSPLHF. The rearrangement links TRBV10-1 to TRBJ1-6; D is uncertain. This CDR3 has 14 amino acids. CDR1 is WNHNN and CDR2 is SYGVQD in the germline V gene (reference sequence). V dropped 10 bases and J dropped 7 bases, with 17 bases sitting between them.

The chain uses TRBV15 and TRBJ2-3, with 7 bases matching TRBD2. V dropped 3 bases and J dropped 4; count of bases not matched to a gene: 4. The CDR3 is 14 residues long. CDR1 and CDR2 (germline): LNHNV, YYDKDF (reference sequence). CDR3 in amino acids: CATSRGTNPDTQYF. DNA of the CDR3: TGTGCCACCAGCAGGGGGACTAACCCAGATACGCAGTATTTT.

This chain links TRBV11-2 with TRBJ1-2; D is uncertain. V lost 3 bases to trimming and J lost 2 bases, with 13 bases between them. CDR1 is SGHAT and CDR2 is FQNNGV in the germline V gene. This CDR3 spans 15 amino acids. CDR3 region: CASSLAPGANYGYTF. The CDR3 DNA follows: TGTGCCAGCAGCTTGGCTCCGGGTGCCAACTATGGCTACACCTTC.

The chain is built from TRBV29-1 and TRBJ2-7; D remains unclear. Germline V CDR1 and CDR2: SQVTM, ANQGSEA. V lost 4 bases, J lost 3 bases, and 7 bases lay in between. The CDR3 consists of 11 residues. The CDR3 coding sequence is TGCAGCGTTGTGGCAGACTACGAGCAGTACTTC. It specifies CSVVADYEQYF.

The CDR3 DNA follows: TGTGCCAGCAGTTACCTCCTGGGAGGGACTTCTGGGGCCAACGTCCTGACTTTC. The encoded protein is CASSYLLGGTSGANVLTF. The V gene is TRBV6-2 or TRBV6-3, the J gene TRBJ2-6; 7 bases fit TRBD2. This CDR3 region has 18 residues. Germline V gene data show CDR1 as MNHEY and CDR2 as SVGEGT. The V gene end was trimmed by 2 bases and the J gene end by 1 base; junction bases not matched to a gene: 8.

This CDR3 is CASSLYTGELFF. The DNA for the CDR3 is TGTGCCAGCAGCTTGTACACCGGGGAGCTGTTTTTT. The rearrangement links TRBV5-8 to TRBJ2-2; D gene ambiguous. Per germline, CDR1 SGHTS and CDR2 YDEGEE. This CDR3 comprises 12 residues. The V end was cut by 1 base, the J end by 3 bases, with 1 base between.

The chain couples TRBV24-1 to TRBJ1-5, with TRBD1 matching over 10 bases. Looked up from germline, CDR1 is KGHDR and CDR2 is SFDVKD. This CDR3 is 17 amino acids long. The ends lost 7 bases at V and 2 bases at J; junction bases unmatched: 10. The CDR3 sequence: CATRTGGTGVCNQPQHF. The CDR3 nucleotides are TGTGCCACCAGGACGGGCGGGACAGGGGTTTGCAATCAGCCCCAGCATTTT.

The gene calls are TRBV27 and TRBJ1-1; 10 positions match TRBD1. Per the germline V gene, CDR1 is MNHEY and CDR2 is SMNVEV (reference sequence). The trim removed 5 bases at V and 5 bases at J, leaving 11 bases unmatched. The CDR3 contains 16 residues. The CDR3 region has the DNA TGTGCCAGCAGTCCGCATAGGACAGGGGGGCAAACTGAAGCTTTCTTT. The encoded protein is CASSPHRTGGQTEAFF.

The CDR3 sequence is CASSPVGEARYEQYF. The CDR3 DNA reads TGTGCCAGCTCACCGGTAGGAGAAGCCCGTTACGAGCAGTACTTC. The J gene is TRBJ2-7, the V gene TRBV18, with D unclear. V was trimmed by 3 bases and J by 4 bases, leaving 16 bases between them. The CDR3 contains 15 residues. Per the germline V gene, CDR1 is KGHSH and CDR2 is LQKENI.

CDR3 loop: CASSGARWNEQFF. CDR3 DNA sequence: TGTGCCAGCTCCGGTGCCCGATGGAATGAGCAGTTCTTC. This chain joins TRBV19 and TRBJ2-1; D is unclear. V was clipped by 9 bases and J by 7 bases, with 16 bases between them. From germline, CDR1 is LNHDA and CDR2 SQIVND (reference sequence). The CDR3 loop spans 13 amino acids.

V gene TRBV7-9 combines with J gene TRBJ1-1; possible D gene TRBD1, 5 bases. Germline CDR1 SEHNR, CDR2 FQNEAQ (reference sequence). The CDR3 runs to 15 residues. With 3 bases removed from V and 0 bases from J, the gap between germline ends came to 11 bases. The CDR3 loop reads CASSLDWGVNTEAFF. The DNA of the CDR3 is TGTGCCAGCAGCTTGGACTGGGGGGTGAACACTGAAGCTTTCTTT.

The chain has TRBV30 and TRBJ1-1; D remains ambiguous. In germline, CDR1 is GTSNPN, CDR2 SVGIG (reference sequence). V lost 1 base and J 7 bases, leaving 7 bases between the germline ends. The CDR3 spans 11 residues. CDR3 in amino acids: CAWSALFEAFF. As DNA, the CDR3 is TGTGCCTGGAGTGCACTATTTGAAGCTTTCTTT.

The chain has TRBV5-1 and TRBJ2-6, with 7 bases matching TRBD1. The germline V gene has CDR1 SGHRS and CDR2 YFSETQ. There are 15 residues in the CDR3. V shed 4 bases, J shed 3 bases, and the junction held 4 bases outside the gene matches. CDR3 sequence: CASSPTGVGANVLTF. For the CDR3, the DNA is TGCGCCAGCAGCCCCACAGGGGTTGGGGCCAACGTCCTGACTTTC.

This chain joins TRBV6-2 or TRBV6-3 and TRBJ2-7; D is tentatively TRBD1 or TRBD2 (6 bases each). CDR3 size: 14 residues. Germline V lookup: CDR1 MNHEY, CDR2 SVGEGT. Trimming cost V 2 bases and J 2 bases, with 10 bases left between them. CDR3 DNA: TGTGCCAGCAGTTACCCAGGGGAGGCCTACGAGCAGTACTTC. It specifies CASSYPGEAYEQYF.